One and the same sample provided the 4 T cell receptor beta chains below, sequenced in a study of PD-L1 blockade in urothelial cancer. Data came from immunoSEQ multiplex PCR; TCRdb stores just in-frame clones and leaves some out. The sample includes approximately 52,000 clones, about 80% of them seen just once. The material was PBMCs, obtained around atezolizumab (anti-PD-L1) treatment. Receptors were obtained from a man aged 65 to 85 with urothelial cancer.

This chain connects TRBV29-1 to TRBJ2-1; 7 positions agree with TRBD1. CDR3 length equals 13 residues. The V gene's germline CDR1 is SQVTM and CDR2 ANQGSEA. V lost 4 bases and J lost 6; bases outside the gene matches: 6. CDR3 residues: CSVGGQRGNEQFF. CDR3 DNA sequence: TGCAGCGTTGGGGGACAGAGGGGCAATGAGCAGTTCTTC.

There are a few counts of this clone. The chain employs TRBV2 and TRBJ1-1; tentatively, D is TRBD1 (5 bases). The CDR3 sequence is 17 residues long. Germline CDR1 reads SNHLY; CDR2 reads FYNNEI. V lost 6 bases and J 0 bases, leaving 20 bases between the germline ends. The CDR3 DNA reads as TGTGCCAGCAGACCCGACAGTGGGATCTTAATGAACACTGAAGCTTTCTTT. Translated, it gives CASRPDSGILMNTEAFF.

The sample holds a few counts of this clone. The V call is TRBV7-2, the J call TRBJ2-7; 10 bases map to TRBD1. Germline CDR1 reads SGHTA; CDR2 reads FQGNSA. The CDR3 contains 13 residues. Trimming took 10 bases from V and 7 from J; bases not matched to a gene: 10. Here the CDR3 DNA reads TGTGCCACCCGACAGGGGGCCCGTGGGGAGCAGTACTTC. As protein: CATRQGARGEQYF.

The chain combines TRBV6-1 with TRBJ2-7; D is perhaps TRBD2 (5 bases). Germline V gene sequence: CDR1 MNHNS, CDR2 SASEGT. The V end was cut by 6 bases, the J end by 5 bases, with 11 bases between. This CDR3 is 12 amino acids long. CDR3 DNA sequence: TGTGCCAGCAGCGAGAGCGGAGACGAGCAGTACTTC. Protein product: CASSESGDEQYF.